This T cell receptor beta chain was obtained from a study of OX40 agonist ivuxolimab in advanced cancers. TCRdb's table, derived via immunoSEQ multiplex PCR, lists solely in-frame clones and lacks some. The table lists roughly 26,000 clones, approximately 79% of them singletons, with roughly 25% in the top ten. Looked up from germline, CDR1 is SGHVS and CDR2 is FQNEAQ. This CDR3 is 14 amino acids long. Trimming left V 2 bases short and J 7 bases short, with 12 bases between. This chain connects TRBV7-8 to TRBJ2-1; D may be TRBD2 (6 bases). Here the sequenced sample was CD4+ or CD8+ T cells sorted from blood, taken in a trial of the OX40 agonist ivuxolimab. The origin of this receptor is an adult with an advanced solid tumor such as melanoma, head and neck, liver or kidney cancer. The CDR3 DNA follows: TGTGCCAGCAGCTTATGGGTAGCGGAAAATGAGCAGTTCTTC. Its protein is CASSLWVAENEQFF.